The present T cell receptor beta chain was sequenced within a study of blood T cell repertoires in COVID-19. Germline V gene data show CDR1 as MNHEY and CDR2 as SVGAGI. Trimming took 5 bases from V and 6 from J, leaving 11 bases between them. The CDR3 runs 14 residues. Repertoires were generated with immunoSEQ multiplex PCR, while TCRdb's copy carries only in-frame clones and drops some. The sample lists a few hundred thousand clones; under 90% were seen once. The clonotype originates from a young man with acute COVID-19. The rearrangement links TRBV6-5 to TRBJ1-6, with D possibly TRBD1 on 6 matching bases. The specimen was PBMCs or T cells enriched from blood (not recorded which). CDR3 in DNA: TGTGCCAGCAGTCTAGACAGGATTAATTCACCCCTCCACTTT. Amino acid sequence: CASSLDRINSPLHF.